The present T cell receptor beta chain was sequenced within a study of T cells after yellow fever vaccination. At the level of the study: Fractions of limited cellularity were prepared by means of SMART-Seq v4 Ultra Low Input.

As regards this clonotype: What it binds is unknown.

Overall study results and limits: The booster saw the reappearance of most primary-vaccination clones (around 96% CD4, 88% CD8). Abundant bulk-population clonotypes could contaminate the FACS-sorted repertoires.

V lost 5 bases and J lost 6; bases outside the gene matches: 10. This CDR3 has 15 amino acids. Per the germline V gene, CDR1 is SGHTA and CDR2 is FQGTGA. It was through 5'RACE template switching that TCR cDNA was made, with a universal primer site and UMIs added. TCRdb passed the 5' RACE reads through MiXCR, listing each CDR3 protein once. The top ten clones hold roughly 0.5% of a sample with 250,000 to 300,000 distinct CDR3 sequences, over 10% of them seen once. The chain combines TRBV7-3 with TRBJ2-1, with 7 bases lining up with TRBD2. Material: CD4+ T cells sorted from PBMCs, obtained 45 days after the yellow fever booster vaccination. This clonotype was sampled from a man aged 25 to 40 who received the YFV17D yellow fever vaccine. DNA of the CDR3: TGTGCCAGCAGCCCCCCCGGCGGACTAGTCAATGAGCAGTTCTTC. Its protein is CASSPPGGLVNEQFF.